The source of this T cell receptor (beta chain) is a study of T cells in Graves' hyperthyroidism and ophthalmopathy. About the research overall: Before treatment of any kind, peripheral blood was taken at initial diagnosis. Study-wide results and limits: Among thyroid clonotypes expanded above 0.001, most also appeared in blood. Stable hyperthyroidism was separated from ophthalmopathy by a model based on 13 V-J features.

Amplified TCR beta CDR3 regions derived from RNA transcripts. A set of HTBI primers served as the primers for a first-round RT-PCR of the TCR CDR3. MiXCR was run by TCRdb on the multiplex PCR reads, yielding one entry per CDR3 protein. The data show around 600,000 distinct CDR3 sequences, more than 13% seen once. The authors obtained PBMCs from over 7.5 ml of fresh peripheral blood. This clonotype was observed at least ten times. Its antigen is undetermined. This CDR3 comprises 13 residues. Germline assignment: CDR1 SQVTM and CDR2 ANQGSEA. The trim removed 4 bases at V and 5 bases at J, leaving 6 bases unmatched.

This TCR was sampled from a woman under 30 with Graves' ophthalmopathy. The sample was blood. J is TRBJ2-3 and V is TRBV29-1; 7 bases match TRBD2. The CDR3 protein is CSVVIAGRDTQYF. DNA of the CDR3: TGCAGCGTTGTAATAGCGGGCCGAGATACGCAGTATTTT.